The present T cell receptor (beta chain) was sequenced within a study of cytomegalovirus exposure and HLA in healthy donors. General observations from the study: As a later analysis showed, a missense DCLRE1C variant was linked to trimming of TCR beta V- and J-genes.

About this clone: Its antigen is not identified.

The CDR3 is made up of 15 amino acids. Per germline, CDR1 LNHDA and CDR2 SQIVND (reference sequence). Losses at the gene ends were 3 bases for V and 5 bases for J; bases not matched to a gene: 8. Use of 60 Vbeta and 13 Jbeta primers characterized the PCR. TCRdb's copy holds only in-frame clones and misses some; the assay was immunoSEQ multiplex PCR. The sample lists some 130,000 clones; roughly 70% were seen once. This receptor was obtained from a man between 35 and 55 years old in good health and CMV-seronegative. The material sequenced was PBMCs. The rearrangement uses TRBV19 and TRBJ1-1, with 8 bases identical to TRBD1. The CDR3 reads CASSMQGAGDTEAFF. For the CDR3, the DNA is TGTGCCAGTAGTATGCAGGGGGCGGGTGATACTGAAGCTTTCTTT. Full variable domain (remainder filled in from reference TRBV19 and TRBJ1-1): DGGITQSPKYLFRKEGQNVTLSCEQNLNHDAMYWYRQDPGQGLRLIYYSQIVNDFQKGDIAEGYSVSREKKESFPLTVTSAQKNPTAFYLCASSMQGAGDTEAFFGQGTRLTVV.